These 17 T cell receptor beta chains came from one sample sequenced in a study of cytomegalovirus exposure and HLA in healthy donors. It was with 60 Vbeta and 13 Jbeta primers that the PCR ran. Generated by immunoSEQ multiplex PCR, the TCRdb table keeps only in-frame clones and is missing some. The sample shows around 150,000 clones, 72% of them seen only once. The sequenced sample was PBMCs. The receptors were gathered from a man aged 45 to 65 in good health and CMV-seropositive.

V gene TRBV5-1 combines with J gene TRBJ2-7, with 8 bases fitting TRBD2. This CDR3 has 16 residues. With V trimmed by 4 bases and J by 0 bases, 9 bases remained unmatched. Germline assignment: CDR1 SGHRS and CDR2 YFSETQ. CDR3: CASSPLTSVSSYEQYF. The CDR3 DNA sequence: TGCGCCAGCAGCCCCCTGACTAGCGTAAGCTCCTACGAGCAGTACTTC.

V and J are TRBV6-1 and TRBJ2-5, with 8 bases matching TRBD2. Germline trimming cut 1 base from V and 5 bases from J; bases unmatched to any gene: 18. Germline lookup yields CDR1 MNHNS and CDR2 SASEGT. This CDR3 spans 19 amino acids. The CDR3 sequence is CASSEVYRGGVGGLETQYF. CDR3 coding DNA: TGTGCCAGCAGTGAAGTCTATCGGGGGGGGGTTGGGGGTTTGGAGACCCAGTACTTC.

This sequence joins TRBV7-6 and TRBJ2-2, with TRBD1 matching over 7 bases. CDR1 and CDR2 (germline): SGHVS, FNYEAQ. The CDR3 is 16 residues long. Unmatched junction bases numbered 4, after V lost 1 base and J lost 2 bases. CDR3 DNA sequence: TGTGCCAGCAGCTTAGGGACAGGAATTAACACCGGGGAGCTGTTTTTT. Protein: CASSLGTGINTGELFF.

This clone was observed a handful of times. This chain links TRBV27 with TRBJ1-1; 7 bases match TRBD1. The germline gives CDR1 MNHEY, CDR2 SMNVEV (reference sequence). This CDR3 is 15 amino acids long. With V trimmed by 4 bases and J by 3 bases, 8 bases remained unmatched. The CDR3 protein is CASSWAPGGDTEAFF. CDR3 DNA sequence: TGTGCCAGCAGTTGGGCCCCAGGGGGAGACACTGAAGCTTTCTTT.

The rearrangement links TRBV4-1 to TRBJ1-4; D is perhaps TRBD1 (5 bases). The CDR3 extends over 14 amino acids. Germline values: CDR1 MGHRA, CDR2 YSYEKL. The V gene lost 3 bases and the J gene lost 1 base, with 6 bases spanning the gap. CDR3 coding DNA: TGCGCCAGCAGCCACCAGGGAACTAATGAAAAACTGTTTTTT. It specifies CASSHQGTNEKLFF.

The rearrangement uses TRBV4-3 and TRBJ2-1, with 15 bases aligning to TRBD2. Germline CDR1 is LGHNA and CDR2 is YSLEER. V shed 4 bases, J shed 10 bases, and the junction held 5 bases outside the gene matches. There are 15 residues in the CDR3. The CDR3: CASSLEGLAGGEQFF. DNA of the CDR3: TGCGCCAGCAGCCTCGAGGGACTAGCGGGAGGCGAGCAGTTCTTC.

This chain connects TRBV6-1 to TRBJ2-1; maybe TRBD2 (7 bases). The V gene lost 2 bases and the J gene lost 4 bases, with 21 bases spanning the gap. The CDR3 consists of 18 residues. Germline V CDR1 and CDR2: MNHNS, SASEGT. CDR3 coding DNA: TGTGCCAGCAGTGAAAGGGCCGCGGCGGGGGCCTTATACAATGAGCAGTTCTTC. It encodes CASSERAAAGALYNEQFF.

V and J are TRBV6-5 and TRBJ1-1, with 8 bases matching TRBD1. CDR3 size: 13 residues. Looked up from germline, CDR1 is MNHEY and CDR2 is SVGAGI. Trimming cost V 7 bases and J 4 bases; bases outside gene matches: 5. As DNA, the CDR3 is TGTGCCAGCATCGGACAGGGTGTCACTGAAGCTTTCTTT. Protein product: CASIGQGVTEAFF.

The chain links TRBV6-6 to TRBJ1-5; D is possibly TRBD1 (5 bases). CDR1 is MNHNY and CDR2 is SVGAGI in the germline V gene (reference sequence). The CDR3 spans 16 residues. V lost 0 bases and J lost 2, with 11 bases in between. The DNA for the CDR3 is TGTGCCAGCAGTTACTCCACCGGGGGACGCAATCAGCCCCAGCATTTT. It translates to CASSYSTGGRNQPQHF.

This CDR3 is CAGLAGQGALLYTEAFF. The CDR3, as DNA: TGTGCCGGGTTAGCGGGACAGGGGGCTCTCTTGTATACTGAAGCTTTCTTT. This chain uses TRBV12-1 with TRBJ1-1; no check of the table's D call, TRBD1, against the DNA was made. TRBV12-1 is a pseudogene locus. CDR3 length: 17 residues.

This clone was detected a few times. The CDR3 coding sequence is TGCGCCAGCAGTGAAGATAACAGGGCAGTCGACACTGAAGCTTTCTTT. Its protein is CASSEDNRAVDTEAFF. This chain connects TRBV10-1 to TRBJ1-1, with a tentative D call TRBD1 (6 bases). V was clipped by 3 bases and J by 3 bases, with 17 bases between them. In germline, CDR1 is WNHNN, CDR2 SYGVQD (reference sequence). The CDR3 is 16 amino acids.

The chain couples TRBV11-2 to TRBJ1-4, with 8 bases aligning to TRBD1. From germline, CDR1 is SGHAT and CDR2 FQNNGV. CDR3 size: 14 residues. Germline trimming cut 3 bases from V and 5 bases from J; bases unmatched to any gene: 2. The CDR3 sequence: CASSFDRGNEKLFF. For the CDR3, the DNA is TGTGCCAGCAGCTTCGACAGGGGAAATGAAAAACTGTTTTTT. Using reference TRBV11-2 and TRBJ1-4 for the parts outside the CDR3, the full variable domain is EAGVAQSPRYKIIEKRQSVAFWCNPISGHATLYWYQQILGQGPKLLIQFQNNGVVDDSQLPKDRFSAERLKGVDSTLKIQPAKLEDSAVYLCASSFDRGNEKLFFGSGTQLSVL.

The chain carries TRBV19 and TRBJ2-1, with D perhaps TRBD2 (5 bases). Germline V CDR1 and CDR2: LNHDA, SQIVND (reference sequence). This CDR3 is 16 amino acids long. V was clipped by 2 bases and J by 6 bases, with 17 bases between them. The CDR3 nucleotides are TGTGCCAGTAGTATATTGGTGGGGAGCTTCATCAATGAGCAGTTCTTC. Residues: CASSILVGSFINEQFF.

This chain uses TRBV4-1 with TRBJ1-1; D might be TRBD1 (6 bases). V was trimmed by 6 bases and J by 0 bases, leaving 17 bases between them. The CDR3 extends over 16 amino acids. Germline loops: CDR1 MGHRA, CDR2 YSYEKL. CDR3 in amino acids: CASSPTGGGVNTEAFF. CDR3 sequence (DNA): TGCGCCAGCAGTCCTACGGGGGGCGGAGTGAACACTGAAGCTTTCTTT.

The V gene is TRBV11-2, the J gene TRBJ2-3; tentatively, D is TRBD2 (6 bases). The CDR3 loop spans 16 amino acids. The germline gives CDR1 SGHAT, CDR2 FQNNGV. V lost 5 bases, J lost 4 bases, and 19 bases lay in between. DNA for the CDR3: TGTGCCAGCAGCCGACAGACTATGCGGGGACCAGATACGCAGTATTTT. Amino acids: CASSRQTMRGPDTQYF. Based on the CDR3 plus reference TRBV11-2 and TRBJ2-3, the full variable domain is EAGVAQSPRYKIIEKRQSVAFWCNPISGHATLYWYQQILGQGPKLLIQFQNNGVVDDSQLPKDRFSAERLKGVDSTLKIQPAKLEDSAVYLCASSRQTMRGPDTQYFGPGTRLTVL.

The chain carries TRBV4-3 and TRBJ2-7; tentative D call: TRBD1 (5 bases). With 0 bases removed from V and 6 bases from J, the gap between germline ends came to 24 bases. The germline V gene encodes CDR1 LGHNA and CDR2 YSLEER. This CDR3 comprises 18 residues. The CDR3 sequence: CASSQDKGLGRARGEQYF. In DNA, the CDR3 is TGCGCCAGCAGCCAAGATAAAGGTTTGGGCAGGGCGCGCGGCGAGCAGTACTTC.

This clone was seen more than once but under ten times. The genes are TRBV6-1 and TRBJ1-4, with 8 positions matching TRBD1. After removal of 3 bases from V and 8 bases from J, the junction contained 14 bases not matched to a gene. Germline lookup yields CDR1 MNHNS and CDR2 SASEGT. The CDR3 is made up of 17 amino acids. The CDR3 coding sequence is TGTGCCAGCAGTGATCCCAGGGGGCGAATCTTCCGGGAAAAACTGTTTTTT. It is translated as CASSDPRGRIFREKLFF.